The 23 T cell receptor beta chains listed next were all sequenced from one sample in a study of T cell clonality in common variable immunodeficiency. Findings and caveats of the study: Reportedly, TCR beta sequences from common variable immunodeficiency showed fewer deletions and N-nucleotide insertions.

No antigen has been assigned to these receptors. Data came from immunoSEQ multiplex PCR; TCRdb stores just in-frame clones and leaves some out. Listed for the sample are 15,000 to 20,000 clones, none seen a single time. The sequenced sample was peripheral blood mononuclear cells. Source of these receptors: a human donor with common variable immunodeficiency.

As concerns this clone: Read data end 3 residues before the CDR3 end; the end is taken from the germline J gene. This chain connects TRBV5-5 to TRBJ1-1; tentative D call: TRBD1 (5 bases). This CDR3 has 15 amino acids. Germline V gives CDR1 SGHKS, CDR2 YYEKEE (reference sequence). The V and J ends lost 0 bases and 4 bases respectively, with 13 bases between them. Partial CDR3 DNA: TGTGCCAGCAGCTTGGATACCCGAAGGGGCACTGAA. Translation: CASSLDTRRGTE. The entire CDR3 protein is CASSLDTRRGTEAFF. Combining the CDR3 with reference TRBV5-5 and TRBJ1-1 gives the whole variable domain DAGVTQSPTHLIKTRGQQVTLRCSPISGHKSVSWYQQVLGQGPQFIFQYYEKEERGRGNFPDRFSARQFPNYSSELNVNALLLGDSALYLCASSLDTRRGTEAFFGQGTRLTVV.

This clone has at least ten counts. The read falls 3 residues short of the CDR3 end, and the missing part is taken from the germline J gene. This chain connects TRBV30 to TRBJ2-3; 7 bases match TRBD2. CDR1 and CDR2 from the germline V gene are GTSNPN and SVGIG (reference sequence). The CDR3 extends over 16 amino acids. Germline trimming cut 0 bases from V and 4 bases from J; bases unmatched to any gene: 10. Incomplete CDR3 DNA: TGTGCCTGGAGTGTATGGGCGGGAGTCCCAGCAGATACG. Translation: CAWSVWAGVPADT. The complete CDR3 protein is CAWSVWAGVPADTQYF.

This clone has a count of ten or more. Sequencing ends 3 residues short of the CDR3 end; the germline J gene provides the rest. The chain links TRBV18 to TRBJ2-7, with 8 nucleotides matching TRBD1. The CDR3 runs 12 residues. The J segment lost 6 bases and the V segment lost 5 bases, leaving 3 bases of the junction unmatched. The germline V gene encodes CDR1 KGHSH and CDR2 LQKENI. CDR3 region: CASSTGGSEQYF. The sequenced part of the CDR3 DNA is TGTGCCAGCTCAACAGGGGGTAGCGAG.

As for this clone: The DNA ends 3 residues before the CDR3 does, and the rest of the CDR3 is filled in from the germline J gene. This chain connects TRBV11-2 to TRBJ2-5; the D gene is possibly TRBD1 (5 bases). CDR1 is SGHAT and CDR2 is FQNNGV in the germline V gene. Between the trimmed V and J ends, which lost 5 bases and 2 bases, there was a span of 9 bases. The CDR3 has 13 amino acids. CDR3 residues: CASSTQGQETQYF. The covered CDR3 bases are TGTGCCAGCAGCACCCAGGGACAAGAGACC.

This clone was recorded many times. The read stops 3 residues short of the end of the CDR3; the missing end is completed from the germline J gene. The rearrangement links TRBV5-1 to TRBJ2-7; tentative D call: TRBD2 (6 bases). V was shortened by 0 bases and J by 4 bases, with 11 bases between the two germline ends. The germline V gene has CDR1 SGHRS and CDR2 YFSETQ. This CDR3 has 14 amino acids. The sequenced part of the CDR3 DNA is TGCGCCAGCAGCTTGGGCGGGGAAATTTACGAG. Translating it yields CASSLGGEIYE. The CDR3, in full, reads CASSLGGEIYEQYF.

This clone was detected a few times. Read coverage stops 3 residues before the CDR3 terminus; the germline J gene supplies the remainder. This chain links TRBV7-2 with TRBJ1-5; no clear D. The V end was cut by 1 base, the J end by 8 bases, with 12 bases between. This CDR3 comprises 14 residues. Germline V gene sequence: CDR1 SGHTA, CDR2 FQGNSA. The DNA read from the CDR3 is TGTGCCAGCAGCTTAGACCAGTTCGGGGAGCCC. Its translation: CASSLDQFGEP. The complete CDR3 protein is CASSLDQFGEPQHF.

This clone came up many times. CDR3 region: CASMRTSGGFYEQYF. The CDR3 DNA, read in part, is TGCGCCAGCATGCGGACTAGCGGGGGGTTCTACGAG. V and J are TRBV5-1 and TRBJ2-7, with TRBD2 identical over 14 bases. The read terminates 3 residues ahead of where the CDR3 ends, so the germline J gene completes it. Germline CDR1 and CDR2: SGHRS and YFSETQ. The CDR3 contains 15 residues. The V segment lost 6 bases and the J segment 3 bases; nucleotides outside the gene matches: 5.

This clone was seen repeatedly, ten times or more. The CDR3 is cut off 3 residues early in the read; its end comes from the germline J gene. The chain has TRBV2 and TRBJ2-3; tentatively, D is TRBD2 (6 bases). CDR1 and CDR2 from the germline V gene are SNHLY and FYNNEI. Trimming removed 4 bases from V and 4 bases from J, with 12 bases in between. The CDR3 runs to 14 residues. The sequenced CDR3 bases are TGTGCCAGCAGTGGGGACTCCGCGTCAGATACG. It yields the protein CASSGDSASDT. The full CDR3 sequence reads CASSGDSASDTQYF.

This clone was counted only a few times. The CDR3 end is not reached by the read, which stops 3 residues before it; the germline J gene fills it in. This chain joins TRBV20-1 and TRBJ1-2; the match to TRBD1 covers 9 bases. Germline V gene sequence: CDR1 DFQATT, CDR2 SNEGSKA (reference sequence). This CDR3 has 17 amino acids. V gave up 6 bases and J gave up 5 bases; unmatched junction bases: 19. Here the CDR3 reads CSATEPAGTGLLYGYTF. CDR3 bases read: TGCAGTGCAACGGAGCCGGCCGGGACAGGGCTTTTATATGGC.

This clone was seen ten or more times. The CDR3 goes on 3 residues after the read ends, and that part is filled in from the germline J gene. J is TRBJ1-5 and V is TRBV6-1; 7 positions agree with TRBD1. The V gene's germline CDR1 is MNHNS and CDR2 SASEGT. With V trimmed by 2 bases and J by 3 bases, 4 bases remained unmatched. This CDR3 contains 15 residues. Partial CDR3 DNA: TGTGCCAGCAGTGAATTTGGGACAGTCAATCAGCCC. It encodes CASSEFGTVNQP. The entire CDR3 is CASSEFGTVNQPQHF.

This clone was counted at least ten times. The read finishes 3 residues shy of the CDR3 end, and the germline J gene is used to complete it. The rearrangement links TRBV20-1 to TRBJ2-4, with 8 nucleotides matching TRBD1. This CDR3 comprises 13 residues. From germline, CDR1 is DFQATT and CDR2 SNEGSKA (reference sequence). J was trimmed by 5 bases and V by 3 bases; bases with no gene match: 3. CDR3 DNA, as far as it was read: TGCAGTGCTAGGAGACAGGGGCAAAACATT. This codes for CSARRQGQNI. The CDR3 as a whole reads CSARRQGQNIQYF.

This clone rates as medium-sized. The read finishes 3 residues shy of the CDR3 end, and the germline J gene is used to complete it. V and J are TRBV5-1 and TRBJ2-2, with D maybe TRBD1 (5 bases). V was trimmed by 0 bases and J by 1 base, leaving 7 bases between them. The CDR3 is 15 amino acids. The germline V gene has CDR1 SGHRS and CDR2 YFSETQ. CDR3 protein: CASSLGQGNTGELFF. Incomplete CDR3 DNA: TGCGCCAGCAGCTTGGGGCAGGGGAACACCGGGGAG.

Ten or more counts support this clone. The read comes to an end 3 residues before the CDR3 does, leaving the germline J gene to fill in the end. The chain joins TRBV29-1 to TRBJ2-2; D may be TRBD1 (5 bases). The length of the CDR3 is 13 residues. The germline V gene has CDR1 SQVTM and CDR2 ANQGSEA. The V end lost 7 bases, the J end lost 6 bases, and 15 bases lay between the germline ends. The covered CDR3 bases are TGCAGCGCCCGAACCCTAGGGGCCGGGGAG. Translated: CSARTLGAGE. The whole CDR3 is CSARTLGAGELFF.

This clone was counted many times. The read halts 3 residues ahead of the CDR3 end, with the missing end drawn from the germline J gene. The chain combines TRBV20-1 with TRBJ2-2, with a weak D call TRBD1 (5 bases). V gave up 1 base and J gave up 1 base, with 10 bases separating them. CDR1 and CDR2 (germline): DFQATT, SNEGSKA (reference sequence). This CDR3 comprises 15 residues. The CDR3 sequence: CSARVAQENTGELFF. CDR3 DNA (partial): TGCAGTGCTAGAGTGGCACAGGAGAACACCGGGGAG.

This clone has at least ten counts. The sequenced fragment ends 3 residues before the CDR3 boundary, so the rest is inferred from the germline J gene. This chain joins TRBV12-3 or TRBV12-4 and TRBJ2-7, with 9 bases lining up with TRBD1. CDR3 size: 17 residues. The J segment lost 4 bases and the V segment lost 6 bases, leaving 16 bases of the junction unmatched. CDR3 residues: CASSSWDRVKLTYEQYF. CDR3 bases read: TGTGCCAGCAGCAGCTGGGACAGGGTCAAATTAACGTACGAG.

This clone was observed many times. The read falls 3 residues short of the CDR3 end, and the missing part is taken from the germline J gene. This chain uses TRBV19 with TRBJ1-1, with D possibly being TRBD1 (6 bases). This CDR3 has 16 amino acids. The germline gives CDR1 LNHDA, CDR2 SQIVND (reference sequence). The ends were cut back, 9 bases at V and 1 base at J, with 21 bases in the middle. The CDR3: CASDLVTGIRNTEAFF. The sequenced part of the CDR3 DNA is TGTGCCAGCGATCTAGTAACAGGGATCCGGAACACTGAA.

This clone has at least ten counts. The missing CDR3 end, 3 residues past where the read stops, is filled in from the germline J gene. The rearrangement uses TRBV20-1 and TRBJ2-3, with 11 bases fitting TRBD2. The CDR3 consists of 19 residues. The V segment lost 5 bases and the J segment 5 bases; nucleotides outside the gene matches: 21. Germline V gene sequence: CDR1 DFQATT, CDR2 SNEGSKA (reference sequence). The DNA read from the CDR3 is TGCAGTGCTTTTCCCCAGGGGACTAGCGGAGGACAGGGACGAGATACG. It translates to CSAFPQGTSGGQGRDT. The entire CDR3 is CSAFPQGTSGGQGRDTQYF.

This clone appeared many times. Read sequence stops 3 residues before the CDR3 end, and the germline J gene provides the missing end. The chain couples TRBV19 to TRBJ2-1, with 7 bases lining up with TRBD2. CDR3 size: 14 residues. V lost 9 bases to trimming and J lost 0 bases; unmatched junction nucleotides: 5. Germline V CDR1 and CDR2: LNHDA, SQIVND (reference sequence). The sequenced part of the CDR3 DNA is TGTGCCAGCCGTCTAGCGGTCTCCTACAATGAG. It encodes CASRLAVSYNE. The whole CDR3 protein reads CASRLAVSYNEQFF. Based on the CDR3 plus reference TRBV19 and TRBJ2-1, the full variable domain is DGGITQSPKYLFRKEGQNVTLSCEQNLNHDAMYWYRQDPGQGLRLIYYSQIVNDFQKGDIAEGYSVSREKKESFPLTVTSAQKNPTAFYLCASRLAVSYNEQFFGPGTRLTVL.

Comments on this clone: The read terminates 3 residues before the CDR3 end, so the remaining end is supplied by the germline J gene. The chain employs TRBV20-1 and TRBJ2-5; 11 bases map to TRBD2. There are 13 residues in the CDR3. With V trimmed by 6 bases and J by 7 bases, 7 bases remained unmatched. CDR1 is DFQATT, CDR2 SNEGSKA, per germline (reference sequence). The DNA read from the CDR3 is TGCAGTGCACCACTAGCGGGAGCTGGGACC. Encoded protein: CSAPLAGAGT. The CDR3 in full is CSAPLAGAGTQYF.

At least ten counts were recorded for this clone. The read stops 3 residues short of the end of the CDR3; the missing end is completed from the germline J gene. The V gene is TRBV7-9, the J gene TRBJ1-3; D is unresolved. V dropped 5 bases and J dropped 8 bases, with 10 bases sitting between them. This CDR3 is 12 amino acids long. CDR1 is SEHNR and CDR2 is FQNEAQ in the germline V gene (reference sequence). Incomplete CDR3 DNA: TGTGCCAGCAGCCCGAGTCTAGACACC. It codes for CASSPSLDT. The whole CDR3 protein reads CASSPSLDTIYF.

This clone was counted ten times or more. The read gets to within 3 residues of the CDR3 end, and the germline J gene fills in the rest. V and J are TRBV5-1 and TRBJ2-3, with D perhaps matching TRBD1 or TRBD2 (5 bases each). Between the trimmed V and J ends, which lost 5 bases and 6 bases, there was a span of 10 bases. Germline V gene lookup returns CDR1 SGHRS and CDR2 YFSETQ. This CDR3 is 12 amino acids long. CDR3 in amino acids: CASRRGEDTQYF. CDR3 DNA, as far as it was read: TGCGCCAGCAGGAGAGGGGAGGATACG. The whole variable domain, remainder taken from reference TRBV5-1 and TRBJ2-3, is KAGVTQTPRYLIKTRGQQVTLSCSPISGHRSVSWYQQTPGQGLQFLFEYFSETQRNKGNFPGRFSGRQFSNSRSEMNVSTLELGDSALYLCASRRGEDTQYFGPGTRLTVL.

This clone occurred many times. Incomplete CDR3 DNA: TGTGCTAGTGGCCGTGGACAGGGCCGTTACGATGAG. Amino acid sequence: CASGRGQGRYDE. The entire CDR3 protein reads CASGRGQGRYDEQFF. The gene calls are TRBV12-5 and TRBJ2-1, with TRBD1 matching over 8 bases. The read stops 3 residues short of the end of the CDR3; the missing end is completed from the germline J gene. The V gene end was trimmed by 6 bases and the J gene end by 8 bases; junction bases not matched to a gene: 12. This CDR3 has 15 residues. Germline CDR1 and CDR2: LGHNT and FRNRAP.

Details on this clone: The read terminates 3 residues ahead of where the CDR3 ends, so the germline J gene completes it. The gene calls are TRBV2 and TRBJ2-2, with D maybe TRBD1 (5 bases). The CDR3 extends over 15 amino acids. The germline CDR1 and CDR2 sequences are SNHLY and FYNNEI. V was shortened by 7 bases and J by 4 bases, with 16 bases between the two germline ends. The CDR3 DNA, read in part, is TGTGCCAGCAATTTCCAGGGTAGGGGCACCGGGGAG. As protein: CASNFQGRGTGE. The whole CDR3 protein is CASNFQGRGTGELFF.